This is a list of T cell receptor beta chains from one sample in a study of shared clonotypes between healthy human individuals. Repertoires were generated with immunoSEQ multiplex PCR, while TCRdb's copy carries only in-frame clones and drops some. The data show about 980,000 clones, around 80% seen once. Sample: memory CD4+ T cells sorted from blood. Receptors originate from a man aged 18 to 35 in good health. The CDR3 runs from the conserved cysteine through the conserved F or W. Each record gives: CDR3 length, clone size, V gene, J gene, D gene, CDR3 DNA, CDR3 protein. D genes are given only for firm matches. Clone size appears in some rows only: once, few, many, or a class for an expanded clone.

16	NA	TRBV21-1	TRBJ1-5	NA	TGTGCCAGCAGCCAGCACACAGGGCAACTCAATCAGCCCCAGCATTTT	CASSQHTGQLNQPQHF
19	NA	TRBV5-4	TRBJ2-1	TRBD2	TGTGCCAGCAGCCAAGAGAGTAGCGGGAGGGCCTATATTACCCATGAGCAGTTCTTC	CASSQESSGRAYITHEQFF
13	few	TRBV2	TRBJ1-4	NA	TGTGCCAGCACCGGAGGTAGAGGAGAAAAACTGTTTTTT	CASTGGRGEKLFF
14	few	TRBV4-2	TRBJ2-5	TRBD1	TGTGCCAGCAGCCCCGGGACAGGGGAAGAGACCCAGTACTTC	CASSPGTGEETQYF
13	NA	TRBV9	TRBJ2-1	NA	TGTGCCAGCAGCTTCACTCTGGGGGATGAGCAGTTCTTC	CASSFTLGDEQFF
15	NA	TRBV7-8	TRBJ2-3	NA	TGTGCCAGCACCAACCAACTAGCCGCCACAGATACGCAGTATTTT	CASTNQLAATDTQYF
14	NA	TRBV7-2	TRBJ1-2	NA	TGTGCCAGCAGCCCGCCGGGGGGAAACTATGGCTACACCTTC	CASSPPGGNYGYTF
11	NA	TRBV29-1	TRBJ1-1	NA	TGCAGCGTTGTGGAGGTAGGGGTTGCTTTCTTT	CSVVEVGVAFF
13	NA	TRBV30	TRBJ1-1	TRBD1	TGTGCCTGGAGTGGGGACAGGGACACTGAAGCTTTCTTT	CAWSGDRDTEAFF
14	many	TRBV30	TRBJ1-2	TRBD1	TGTGCCTGGGAGGGACAGGCCAGCCACTATGGCTACACCTTC	CAWEGQASHYGYTF
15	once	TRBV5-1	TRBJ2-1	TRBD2	TGCGCCAGCACACTAGGACTAGCGGGAGGAGGTGAGCAGTTCTTC	CASTLGLAGGGEQFF
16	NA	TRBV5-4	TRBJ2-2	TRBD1	TGTGCCAGCAGCGAAAGGGACAGGGGCAGGACCGGGGAGCTGTTTTTT	CASSERDRGRTGELFF
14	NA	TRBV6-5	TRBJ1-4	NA	TGTGCCAGCAGTTATATTCAGATCTATGAAAAACTGTTTTTT	CASSYIQIYEKLFF
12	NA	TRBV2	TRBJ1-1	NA	TGTGCCAGCAGGATCATGAACACTGAAGCTTTCTTT	CASRIMNTEAFF
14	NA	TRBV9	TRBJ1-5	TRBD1	TGTGCCAGCAGCGTGGGGCCGACAGGGGAGCCCCAGCATTTT	CASSVGPTGEPQHF
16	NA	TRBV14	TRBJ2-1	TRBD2	TGTGCCAGCAGCCAAGCACTAGCGGGAGGTATACATGAGCAGTTCTTC	CASSQALAGGIHEQFF
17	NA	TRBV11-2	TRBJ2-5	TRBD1	TGTGCCAGCAGCTTAGATTTCGGACAGGGGATAGCGGAGACCCAGTACTTC	CASSLDFGQGIAETQYF
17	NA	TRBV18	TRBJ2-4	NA	TGTGCCAGCTCACCAGGTCCGGGCAGGCAAGACAAAAACATTCAGTACTTC	CASSPGPGRQDKNIQYF
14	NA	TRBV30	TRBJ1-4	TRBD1	TGTGCCTCCCGACAGGGGCCAACTAATGAAAAACTGTTTTTT	CASRQGPTNEKLFF
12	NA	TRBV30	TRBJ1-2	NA	TGTGCCTGGACAGACGGGCCTGGGGGCTACACCTTC	CAWTDGPGGYTF
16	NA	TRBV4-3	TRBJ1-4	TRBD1	TGCGCCAGCAGCCAAGGCTCGGACAGGCATTCTGGGGGACTGTTTTTT	CASSQGSDRHSGGLFF
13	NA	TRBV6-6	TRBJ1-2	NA	TGTGCCAGCAGTTACTCGGGGGCGAGAGGCTACACCTTC	CASSYSGARGYTF
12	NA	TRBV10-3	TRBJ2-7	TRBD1	TGTGCCATCAATGCAGGGGGCTACGAGCAGTACTTC	CAINAGGYEQYF
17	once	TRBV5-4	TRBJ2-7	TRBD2	TGTGCCAGCAGCTTGGGTGGGACTAGCGGGAGATCGGGGGAGCAGTACTTC	CASSLGGTSGRSGEQYF
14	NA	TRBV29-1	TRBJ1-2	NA	TGCAGCGTTAATAGGAACAGGGATGGCATGACGGACACCTTC	CSVNRNRDGMTDTF
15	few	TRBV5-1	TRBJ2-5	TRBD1	TGCGCCAGCAGCGGAGGGACAGGGGTACAAGAGACCCAGTACTTC	CASSGGTGVQETQYF
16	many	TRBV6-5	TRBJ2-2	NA	TGTGCCAGCAGTTACTCGGGGCTAGCAAACACCGGGGAGCTGTTTTTT	CASSYSGLANTGELFF
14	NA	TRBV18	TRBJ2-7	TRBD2	TGTGCCAGCTCACAAGCGGGAGGGACATACGAGCAGTACTTC	CASSQAGGTYEQYF
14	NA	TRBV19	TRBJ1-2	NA	TGTGCCAGTAGCTCTCTCCGGGGTAACTATGGCTACACCTTC	CASSSLRGNYGYTF
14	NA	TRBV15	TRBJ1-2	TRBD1	TGTGCCACCAGCAGTACTAGACAGGGTTGGGGCTACACCTTC	CATSSTRQGWGYTF
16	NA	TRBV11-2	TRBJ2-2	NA	TGTGCCAGCAGGGGCGTAGCGAACGCGAACACCGGGGAGCTGTTTTTT	CASRGVANANTGELFF
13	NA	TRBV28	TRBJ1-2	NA	TGTGCCAGCAGTTTCGAGGTTTCCTATGGCTACACCTTC	CASSFEVSYGYTF
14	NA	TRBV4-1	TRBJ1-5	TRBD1	TGCGCCAGCAGCGAAGTAACAGGGGTTCAGCCCCAGCATTTT	CASSEVTGVQPQHF
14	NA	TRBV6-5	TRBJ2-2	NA	TGTGCCAGCAATCAGATGGGGAACACCGGGGAGCTGTTTTTT	CASNQMGNTGELFF
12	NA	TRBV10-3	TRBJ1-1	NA	TGTGCCATCAGTGTAGGGGGAACTGAAGCTTTCTTT	CAISVGGTEAFF
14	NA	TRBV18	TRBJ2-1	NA	TGTGCCAGCGCCCTTGGGGGATTCGGCAATGAGCAGTTCTTC	CASALGGFGNEQFF
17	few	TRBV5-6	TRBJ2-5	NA	TGTGCCAGCAGCCCGGGCTGGGCAGACTTTCGAGGGGAGACCCAGTACTTC	CASSPGWADFRGETQYF
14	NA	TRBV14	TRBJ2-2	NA	TGTGCCAGCAGCCGGACTATGTGGACCGGGGAGCTGTTTTTT	CASSRTMWTGELFF
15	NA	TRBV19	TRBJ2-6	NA	TGTGCCAGTAACCCTGCGGGTACTGGGGCCAACGTCCTGACTTTC	CASNPAGTGANVLTF
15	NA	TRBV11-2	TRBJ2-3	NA	TGTGCCAGCAGCTTAGCGGCGGGTGGAGGATATACGCAGTATTTT	CASSLAAGGGYTQYF
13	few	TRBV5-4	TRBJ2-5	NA	TGTGCCAGCAGCTCGAATATGGACGAGACCCAGTACTTC	CASSSNMDETQYF
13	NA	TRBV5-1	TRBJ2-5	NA	TGCGCCAGCAGCTTATCCTTCCCAGAGACCCAGTACTTC	CASSLSFPETQYF
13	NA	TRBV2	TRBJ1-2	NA	TGTGCCAGCGATCCAGGGGCTAACTATGGCTACACCTTC	CASDPGANYGYTF
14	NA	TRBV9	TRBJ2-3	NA	TGTGCCAGCAGCGTAGCTGTGACCCCAGATACGCAGTATTTT	CASSVAVTPDTQYF
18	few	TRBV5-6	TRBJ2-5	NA	TGTGCCAGCAGCCGTACCTTTGTGGACAGCATGGATTGGGAGACCCAGTACTTC	CASSRTFVDSMDWETQYF
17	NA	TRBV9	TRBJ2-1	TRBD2	TGTGCCAGCAGCGCTCTTAGCGGGACCACCCTAAGCGATGAGCAGTTCTTC	CASSALSGTTLSDEQFF
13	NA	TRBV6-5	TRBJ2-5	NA	TGTGCCAGCAGCCAAGAATTGGGAGAGACCCAGTACTTC	CASSQELGETQYF
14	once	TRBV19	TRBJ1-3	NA	TGTGCCACCCGGCTACAGAGCTCTGGAAACACCATATATTTT	CATRLQSSGNTIYF
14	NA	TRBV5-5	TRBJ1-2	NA	TGTGCCAGCAGCTTGGAATGGGCAGGGAATGGCTACACCTTC	CASSLEWAGNGYTF
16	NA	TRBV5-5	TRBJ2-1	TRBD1	TGTGCCAGCATTACCGCCCGGACAGGGGTTTGGGGTGAGCAGTTCTTC	CASITARTGVWGEQFF
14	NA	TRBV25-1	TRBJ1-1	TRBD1	TGTGCCAGCAGTGAACCGGGACAGGGTGGGGAAGCTTTCTTT	CASSEPGQGGEAFF
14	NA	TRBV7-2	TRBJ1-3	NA	TGTGCCAGCAGCTATTGGGGTACTGGAAACACCATATATTTT	CASSYWGTGNTIYF
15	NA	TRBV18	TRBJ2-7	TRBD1	TGTGCCAGCTCACCATGGGACAGGGTTCTAAACGAGCAGTACTTC	CASSPWDRVLNEQYF
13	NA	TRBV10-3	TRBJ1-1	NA	TGTGCCATCAGTGGACAGATGAACACTGAAGCTTTCTTT	CAISGQMNTEAFF
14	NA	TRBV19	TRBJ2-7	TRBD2	TGTGCCAGTAATGAGGGCGGGAGTTCCTACGAGCAGTACTTC	CASNEGGSSYEQYF